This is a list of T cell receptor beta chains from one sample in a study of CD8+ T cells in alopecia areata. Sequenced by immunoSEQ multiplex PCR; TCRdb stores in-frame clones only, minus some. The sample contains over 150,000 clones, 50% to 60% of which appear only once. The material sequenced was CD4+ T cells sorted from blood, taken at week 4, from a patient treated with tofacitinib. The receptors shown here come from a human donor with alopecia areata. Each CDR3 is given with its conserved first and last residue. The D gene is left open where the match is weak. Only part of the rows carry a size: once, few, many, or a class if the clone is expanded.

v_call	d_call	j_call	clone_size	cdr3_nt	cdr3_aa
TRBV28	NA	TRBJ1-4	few	TGTGCCAGCAGCCATGACCCCCTCGGAGGAAAACTGTTTTTT	CASSHDPLGGKLFF
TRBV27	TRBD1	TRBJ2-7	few	TGTGCCAGCAGGAGACAGGGGGCTCCCTACGAGCAGTACTTC	CASRRQGAPYEQYF
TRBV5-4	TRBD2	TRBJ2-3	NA	TGTGCCAGCACCCGACTAGCGGGGTCGCAGGATACGCAGTATTTT	CASTRLAGSQDTQYF
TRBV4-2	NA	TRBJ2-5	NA	TGTGCCAGCAGCCCTACGGGGGCTGAGACCCAGTACTTC	CASSPTGAETQYF
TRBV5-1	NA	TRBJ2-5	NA	TGCGCCAGCAGCTTGGATGGGCAAACGGAGACCCAGTACTTC	CASSLDGQTETQYF
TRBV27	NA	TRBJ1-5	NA	TGTGCCAGCAGTTTCACAGACAATCAGCCCCAGCATTTT	CASSFTDNQPQHF
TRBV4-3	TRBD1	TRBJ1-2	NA	TGCGCCAGCAGCCTGGGACAGGCGGACTATGGCTACACCTTC	CASSLGQADYGYTF
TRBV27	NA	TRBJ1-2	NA	TGTGCCAGCAGGGATGGGCCCTATGGCTACACCTTC	CASRDGPYGYTF
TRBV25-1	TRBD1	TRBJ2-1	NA	TGTGCCAGCTCCCGGGACAGGGCATACAATGAGCAGTTCTTC	CASSRDRAYNEQFF
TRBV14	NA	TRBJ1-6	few	TGTGCCAGCAGCCCGTCGGGAGGCTATAATTCACCCCTCCACTTT	CASSPSGGYNSPLHF
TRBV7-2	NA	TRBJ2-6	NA	TGTGCCAGCAGGCACCAGGTCGTTGGTGGGGCCAACGTCCTGACTTTC	CASRHQVVGGANVLTF
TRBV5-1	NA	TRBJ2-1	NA	TGCGCCAGTCAGAGCTCCTACAATGAGCAGTTCTTC	CASQSSYNEQFF
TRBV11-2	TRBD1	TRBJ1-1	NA	TGTGCCGGAAGACAGGGCCCCGCGAACACTGAAGCTTTCTTT	CAGRQGPANTEAFF
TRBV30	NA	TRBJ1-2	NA	TGTGCCTGGAGTGTGGGGCCACCTGGCTACACCTTC	CAWSVGPPGYTF
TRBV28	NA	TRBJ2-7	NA	TGTGCCAGCAGTCTACAGGGCTACGAGCAGTACTTC	CASSLQGYEQYF
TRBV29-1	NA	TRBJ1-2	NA	TGCAGCGTTGGGGGCCCTACTACAGGGACCGGTAGCTACACCTTC	CSVGGPTTGTGSYTF